Listed here are 9 T cell receptor beta chains from one sample, sequenced in a study of CD8+CD57+ T cells in acquired aplastic anemia. Patients chosen for sequencing had CD8+CD57+ cells that had expanded, as shown by flow cytometry. The use of genomic DNA as template underpinned the TCR beta VDJ and CDR3 profiling. TCRdb used MiXCR to reprocess the reads, holding one entry per CDR3 protein. The sample shows 150,000 to 200,000 distinct CDR3 sequences, around half of them seen only once. Sequencing was carried out using sorted CD4+, CD8+, or CD8+CD57+ T cells (not recorded which) from PBMCs. Every receptor here comes from a human donor with aplastic anemia.

V gene TRBV19 combines with J gene TRBJ1-1; no definite D call. Germline assignment: CDR1 LNHDA and CDR2 SQIVND (reference sequence). The CDR3 has 15 amino acids. The germline V and J ends were trimmed by 9 bases and 1 base, with 18 bases remaining between them. The CDR3 spells CASSLYKTANTEAFF. The CDR3 DNA reads as TGTGCCAGCAGCTTGTATAAGACTGCGAACACTGAAGCTTTCTTT.

This clonotype occurred many times. CDR3 region: CASSPAGSYEQYF. CDR3 nucleotide sequence: TGTGCCAGCTCACCAGCAGGGAGTTACGAGCAGTACTTC. The V call is TRBV18, the J call TRBJ2-7; tentatively, D is TRBD1 or TRBD2 (5 bases each). There are 13 residues in the CDR3. The V end lost 2 bases, the J end lost 4 bases, and 9 bases lay between the germline ends. The germline V gene encodes CDR1 KGHSH and CDR2 LQKENI. Complete variable domain (other parts from reference TRBV18 and TRBJ2-7): NAGVMQNPRHLVRRRGQEARLRCSPMKGHSHVYWYRQLPEEGLKFMVYLQKENIIDESGMPKERFSAEFPKEGPSILRIQQVVRGDSAAYFCASSPAGSYEQYFGPGTRLTVT.

This clonotype came up many times. The V and J genes are TRBV12-3 or TRBV12-4 and TRBJ1-1; D uncertain. V dropped 3 bases and J dropped 4 bases, with 6 bases sitting between them. CDR3 size: 12 residues. The chain's CDR3 is CASSFEATEAFF. The CDR3 DNA reads TGTGCCAGCAGTTTCGAGGCCACTGAAGCTTTCTTT.

The V call is TRBV19, the J call TRBJ1-2, with D maybe TRBD1 (6 bases). This CDR3 has 13 amino acids. Germline assignment: CDR1 LNHDA and CDR2 SQIVND (reference sequence). V lost 9 bases and J lost 8, with 19 bases in between. The CDR3 sequence is CARRTGAPNGYTF. The CDR3 nucleotides read TGTGCCAGAAGGACGGGGGCACCTAACGGCTACACCTTC.

This clonotype was detected once. This sequence joins TRBV2 and TRBJ1-4, with 8 bases fitting TRBD1. The CDR3 has 14 amino acids. V dropped 5 bases and J dropped 5; count of bases not matched to a gene: 4. Germline CDR1 is SNHLY and CDR2 is FYNNEI. The CDR3 region is CASSKDRENEKLFF. CDR3 DNA: TGTGCCAGCAGTAAGGACAGGGAGAATGAAAAACTGTTTTTT.

This chain connects TRBV20-1 to TRBJ2-5, with 10 bases identical to TRBD2. Germline V gene lookup returns CDR1 DFQATT and CDR2 SNEGSKA (reference sequence). This CDR3 is built from 14 residues. Losses at the gene ends were 1 base for V and 4 bases for J; bases not matched to a gene: 3. CDR3 bases: TGCAGTGCTAGAGTAGCTAGCGGGGGAGAGACCCAGTACTTC. As protein: CSARVASGGETQYF.

The chain couples TRBV7-2 to TRBJ2-7; D perhaps matches TRBD1 (7 bases). CDR3 length: 13 residues. V dropped 3 bases and J dropped 7 bases, with 13 bases sitting between them. Germline CDR1 SGHTA, CDR2 FQGNSA. CDR3 protein: CASSLGRGREQYF. The CDR3, as DNA: TGTGCCAGCAGCTTGGGCAGGGGGAGGGAGCAGTACTTC. Using reference TRBV7-2 and TRBJ2-7 for the parts outside the CDR3, the full variable domain is GAGVSQSPSNKVTEKGKDVELRCDPISGHTALYWYRQSLGQGLEFLIYFQGNSAPDKSGLPSDRFSAERTGGSVSTLTIQRTQQEDSAVYLCASSLGRGREQYFGPGTRLTVT.

The rearrangement links TRBV30 to TRBJ2-1; 11 bases are shared with TRBD2. In germline, CDR1 is GTSNPN, CDR2 SVGIG (reference sequence). V lost 1 base, J lost 4 bases, and 3 bases stayed unmatched. This CDR3 has 15 amino acids. The DNA of the CDR3 is TGTGCCTGGAGTGGGGGGACTAGCGGTTACAATGAGCAGTTCTTC. Translation: CAWSGGTSGYNEQFF.

This chain joins TRBV20-1 and TRBJ1-6; TRBD1 is a possible D gene (5 bases). CDR3 size: 14 residues. Deletions cut 3 bases from V and 6 bases from J, with 12 bases between. Germline V gives CDR1 DFQATT, CDR2 SNEGSKA (reference sequence). The CDR3 DNA reads TGCAGTGCTAGTGTAGGGAGGGGTAATTCACCCCTCCACTTT. This translates into CSASVGRGNSPLHF.